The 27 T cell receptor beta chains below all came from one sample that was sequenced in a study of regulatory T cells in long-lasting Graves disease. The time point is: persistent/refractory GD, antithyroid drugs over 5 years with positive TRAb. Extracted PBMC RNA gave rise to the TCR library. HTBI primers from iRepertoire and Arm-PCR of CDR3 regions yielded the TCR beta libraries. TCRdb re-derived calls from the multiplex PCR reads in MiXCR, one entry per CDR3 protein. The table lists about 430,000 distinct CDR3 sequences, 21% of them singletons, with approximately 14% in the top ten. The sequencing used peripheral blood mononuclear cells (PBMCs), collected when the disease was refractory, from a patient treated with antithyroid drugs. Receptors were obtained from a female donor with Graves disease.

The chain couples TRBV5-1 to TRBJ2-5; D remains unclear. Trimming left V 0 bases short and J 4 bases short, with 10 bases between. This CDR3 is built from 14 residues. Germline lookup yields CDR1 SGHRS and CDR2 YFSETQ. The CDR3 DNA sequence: TGCGCCAGCAGCTTGGAAGGGTCTGGAGAGACCCAGTACTTC. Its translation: CASSLEGSGETQYF.

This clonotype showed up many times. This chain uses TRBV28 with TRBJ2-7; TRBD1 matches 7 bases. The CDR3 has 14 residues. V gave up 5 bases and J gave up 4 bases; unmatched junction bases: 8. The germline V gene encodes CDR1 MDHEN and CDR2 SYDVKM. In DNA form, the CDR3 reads TGTGCCAGCAGTGCTCCGGGACAGATTTACGAGCAGTACTTC. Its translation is CASSAPGQIYEQYF.

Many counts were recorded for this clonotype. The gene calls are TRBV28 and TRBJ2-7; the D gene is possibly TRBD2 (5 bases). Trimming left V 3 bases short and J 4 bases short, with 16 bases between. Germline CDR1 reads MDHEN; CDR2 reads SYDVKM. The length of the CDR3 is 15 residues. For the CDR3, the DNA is TGTGCCAGCAGTTTCGTCCGGCGGACTGGGTACGAGCAGTACTTC. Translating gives CASSFVRRTGYEQYF.

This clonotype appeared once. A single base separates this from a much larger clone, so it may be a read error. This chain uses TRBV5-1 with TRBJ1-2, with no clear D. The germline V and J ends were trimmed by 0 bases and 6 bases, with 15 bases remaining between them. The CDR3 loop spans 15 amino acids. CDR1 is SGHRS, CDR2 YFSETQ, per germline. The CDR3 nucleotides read TGCGCCAGCAGCTTGGCCTCTGCGAGGTTGGATGGCTACACCTTC. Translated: CASSLASARLDGYTF. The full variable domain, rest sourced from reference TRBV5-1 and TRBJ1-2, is KAGVTQTPRYLIKTRGQQVTLSCSPISGHRSVSWYQQTPGQGLQFLFEYFSETQRNKGNFPGRFSGRQFSNSRSEMNVSTLELGDSALYLCASSLASARLDGYTFGSGTRLTVV.

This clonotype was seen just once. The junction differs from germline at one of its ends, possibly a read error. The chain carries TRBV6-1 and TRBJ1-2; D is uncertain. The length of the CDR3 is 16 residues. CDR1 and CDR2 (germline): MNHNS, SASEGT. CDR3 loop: CASSEAQNRPNYGHTF. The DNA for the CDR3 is TGTGCCAGCAGTGAAGCGCAGAATCGACCCAACTATGGCCACACCTTC.

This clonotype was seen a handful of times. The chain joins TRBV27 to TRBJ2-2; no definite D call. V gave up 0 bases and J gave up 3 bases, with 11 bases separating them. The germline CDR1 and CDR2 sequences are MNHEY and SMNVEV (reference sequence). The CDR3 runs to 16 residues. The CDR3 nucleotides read TGTGCCAGCAGTTTATCAGGGTGGAGTGACACCGGGGAGCTGTTTTTT. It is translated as CASSLSGWSDTGELFF.

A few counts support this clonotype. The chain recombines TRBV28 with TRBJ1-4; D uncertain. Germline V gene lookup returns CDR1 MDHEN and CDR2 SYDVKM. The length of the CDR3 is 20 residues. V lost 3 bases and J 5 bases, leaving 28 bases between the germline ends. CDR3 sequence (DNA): TGTGCCAGCAGTTTCTTGTGGCAGAACCCTGAAAAAAGAAAGAATGAAAAACTGTTTTTT. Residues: CASSFLWQNPEKRKNEKLFF.

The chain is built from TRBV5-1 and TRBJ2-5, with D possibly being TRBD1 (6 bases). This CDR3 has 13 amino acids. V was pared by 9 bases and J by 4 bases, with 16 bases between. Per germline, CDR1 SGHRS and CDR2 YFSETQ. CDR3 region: CATSGGQIETQYF. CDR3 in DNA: TGCGCCACCTCGGGTGGACAGATAGAGACCCAGTACTTC.

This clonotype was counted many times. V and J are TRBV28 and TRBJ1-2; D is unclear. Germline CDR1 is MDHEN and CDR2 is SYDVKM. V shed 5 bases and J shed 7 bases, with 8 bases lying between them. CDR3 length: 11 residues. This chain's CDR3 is CASSIGVGYTF. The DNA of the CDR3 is TGTGCCAGCAGTATCGGAGTTGGCTACACCTTC.

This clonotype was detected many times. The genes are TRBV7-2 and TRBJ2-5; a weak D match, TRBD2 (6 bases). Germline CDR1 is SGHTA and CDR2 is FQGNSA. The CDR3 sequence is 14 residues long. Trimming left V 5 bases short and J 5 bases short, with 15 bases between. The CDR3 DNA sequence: TGTGCCAGCAGCGGAAGCTCAAGCGGGGAGACCCAGTACTTC. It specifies CASSGSSSGETQYF.

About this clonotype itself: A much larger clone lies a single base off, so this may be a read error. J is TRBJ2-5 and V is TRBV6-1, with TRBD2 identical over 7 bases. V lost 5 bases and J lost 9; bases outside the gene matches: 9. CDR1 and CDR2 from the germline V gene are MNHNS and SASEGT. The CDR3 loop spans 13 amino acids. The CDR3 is CASSSGIGEAQYF. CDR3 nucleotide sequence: TGTGCCAGCAGTAGCGGGATTGGTGAGGCCCAGTACTTC.

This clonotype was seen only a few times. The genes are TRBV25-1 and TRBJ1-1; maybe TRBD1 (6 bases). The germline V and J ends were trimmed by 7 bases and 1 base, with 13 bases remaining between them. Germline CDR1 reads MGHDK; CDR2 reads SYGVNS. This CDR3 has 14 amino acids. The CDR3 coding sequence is TGTGCCAGCAAGGCAGGGGTAACGAACACTGAAGCTTTCTTT. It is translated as CASKAGVTNTEAFF.

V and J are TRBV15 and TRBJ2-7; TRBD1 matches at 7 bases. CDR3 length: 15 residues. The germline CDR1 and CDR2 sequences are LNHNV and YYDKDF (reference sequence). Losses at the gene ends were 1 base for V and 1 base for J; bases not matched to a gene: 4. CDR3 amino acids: CATSRGRGSSYEQYF. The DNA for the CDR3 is TGTGCCACCAGCAGAGGCAGGGGGAGTTCCTACGAGCAGTACTTC.

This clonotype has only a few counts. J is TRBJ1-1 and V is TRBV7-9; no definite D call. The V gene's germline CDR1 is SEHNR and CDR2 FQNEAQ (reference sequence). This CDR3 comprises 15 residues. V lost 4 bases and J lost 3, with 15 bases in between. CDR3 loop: CASSSVVQSDTEAFF. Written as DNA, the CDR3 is TGTGCCAGCAGCTCTGTGGTTCAGTCGGACACTGAAGCTTTCTTT.

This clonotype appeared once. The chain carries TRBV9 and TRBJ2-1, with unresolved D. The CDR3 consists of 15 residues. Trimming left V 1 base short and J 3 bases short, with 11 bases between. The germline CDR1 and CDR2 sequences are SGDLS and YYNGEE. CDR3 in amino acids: CASSVLPALYNEQFF. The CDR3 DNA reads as TGTGCCAGCAGCGTATTGCCCGCCCTCTACAATGAGCAGTTCTTC.

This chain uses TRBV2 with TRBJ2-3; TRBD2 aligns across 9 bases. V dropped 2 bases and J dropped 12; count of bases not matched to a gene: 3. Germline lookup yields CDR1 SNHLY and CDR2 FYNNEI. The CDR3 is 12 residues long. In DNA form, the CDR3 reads TGTGCCAGCAGTGAAAAGGGGACTAGCCAGTATTTT. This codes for CASSEKGTSQYF.

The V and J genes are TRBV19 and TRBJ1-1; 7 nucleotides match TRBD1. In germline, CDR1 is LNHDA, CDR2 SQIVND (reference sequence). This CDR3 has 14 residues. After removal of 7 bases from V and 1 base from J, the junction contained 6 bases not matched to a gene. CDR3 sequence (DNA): TGTGCCAGTAATTGGGACAGCCAGAACACTGAAGCTTTCTTT. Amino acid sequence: CASNWDSQNTEAFF.

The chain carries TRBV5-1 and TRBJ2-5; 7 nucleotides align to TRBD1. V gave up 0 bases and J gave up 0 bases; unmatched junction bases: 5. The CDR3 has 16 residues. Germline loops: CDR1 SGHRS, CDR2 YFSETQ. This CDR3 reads CASSLEGGWYQETQYF. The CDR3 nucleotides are TGCGCCAGCAGCTTGGAAGGGGGCTGGTACCAAGAGACCCAGTACTTC.

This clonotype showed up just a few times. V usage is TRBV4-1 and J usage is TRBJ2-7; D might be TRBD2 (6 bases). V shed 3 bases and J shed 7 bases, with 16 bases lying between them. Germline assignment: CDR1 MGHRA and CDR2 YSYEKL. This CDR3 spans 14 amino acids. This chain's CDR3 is CASSHRDSLREQYF. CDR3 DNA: TGCGCCAGCAGCCACCGGGACTCCTTGAGAGAGCAGTACTTC.

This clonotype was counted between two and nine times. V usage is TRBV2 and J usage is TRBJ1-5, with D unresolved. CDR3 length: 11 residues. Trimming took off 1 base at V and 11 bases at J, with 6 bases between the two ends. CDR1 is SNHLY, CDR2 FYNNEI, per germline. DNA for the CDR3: TGTGCCAGCAGTGAAGGCCGGGCCCAGCATTTT. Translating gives CASSEGRAQHF.

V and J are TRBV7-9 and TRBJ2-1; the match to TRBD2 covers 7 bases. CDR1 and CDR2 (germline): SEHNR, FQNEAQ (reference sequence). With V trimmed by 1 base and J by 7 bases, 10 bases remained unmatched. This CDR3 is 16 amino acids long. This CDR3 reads CASSLDPTGGWNEQFF. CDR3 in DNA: TGTGCCAGCAGCTTAGACCCCACGGGAGGTTGGAATGAGCAGTTCTTC.

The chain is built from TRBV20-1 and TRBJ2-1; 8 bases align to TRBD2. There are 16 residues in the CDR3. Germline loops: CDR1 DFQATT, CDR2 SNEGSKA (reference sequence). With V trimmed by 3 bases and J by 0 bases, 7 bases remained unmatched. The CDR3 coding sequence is TGCAGTGCTAGTAGCTTGAGCGGGAGCTCCTACAATGAGCAGTTCTTC. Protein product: CSASSLSGSSYNEQFF.

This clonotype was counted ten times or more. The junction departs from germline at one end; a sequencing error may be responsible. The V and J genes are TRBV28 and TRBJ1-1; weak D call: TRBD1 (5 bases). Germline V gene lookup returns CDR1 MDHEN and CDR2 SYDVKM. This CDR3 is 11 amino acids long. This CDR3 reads CASFNQGLTTF. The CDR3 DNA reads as TGTGCCAGCTTCAACCAGGGACTGACCACCTTT.

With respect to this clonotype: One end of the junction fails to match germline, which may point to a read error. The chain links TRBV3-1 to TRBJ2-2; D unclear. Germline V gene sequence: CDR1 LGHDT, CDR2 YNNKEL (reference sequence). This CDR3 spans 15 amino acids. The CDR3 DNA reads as TGTGCCAGCAACCAAGATCGGCCCAACACCGGGGAGCTGTTTTTT. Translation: CASNQDRPNTGELFF.

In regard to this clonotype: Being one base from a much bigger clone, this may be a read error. The CDR3 DNA is TGTGCCAGCAGTTACGATGGCGGGGTGATCTACGAGCAGTACTTC. Translated: CASSYDGGVIYEQYF. V usage is TRBV6-5 and J usage is TRBJ2-7, with D possibly TRBD2 on 6 matching bases. The CDR3 has 15 amino acids. The germline V gene has CDR1 MNHEY and CDR2 SVGAGI. The ends were cut back, 2 bases at V and 3 bases at J, with 14 bases in the middle.

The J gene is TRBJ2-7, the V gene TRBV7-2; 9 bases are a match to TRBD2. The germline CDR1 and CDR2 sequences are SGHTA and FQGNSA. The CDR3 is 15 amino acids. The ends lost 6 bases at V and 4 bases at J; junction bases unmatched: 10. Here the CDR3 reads CASRLLSGSWYEQYF. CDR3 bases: TGTGCCAGCAGACTTCTTAGCGGGAGTTGGTACGAGCAGTACTTC.

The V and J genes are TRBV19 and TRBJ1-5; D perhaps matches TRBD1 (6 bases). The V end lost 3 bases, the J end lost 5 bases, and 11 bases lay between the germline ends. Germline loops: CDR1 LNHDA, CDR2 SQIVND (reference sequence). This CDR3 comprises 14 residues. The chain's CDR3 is CASSIHREDQPQHF. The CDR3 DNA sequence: TGTGCCAGTAGTATCCACAGGGAAGATCAGCCCCAGCATTTT.